The 11 T cell receptor beta chains below were found in one sample sequenced in a study of blood T cell repertoires in COVID-19 (TCRdb year 2020). The method was the immunoSEQ multiplex PCR assay. Sourced from immuneACCESS, this table was stored by TCRdb with only in-frame sequences that have V and J called. A share of the clones is absent; for the studies checked, an unresolved V gene accounts for under half, and the remainder has no known explanation. This sample lists under 300,000 clones; about 80% were detected once. The ten biggest clones cover about 1.9% of the sample. Material for sequencing was peripheral blood. These receptor sequences come from a man aged 25-40 years who had recovered from COVID-19.

CDR3: CASSGGGGDEKLFF. The CDR3, as DNA: TGTGCCAGCAGTGGAGGAGGGGGCGATGAAAAACTGTTTTTT. The chain has TRBV2 and TRBJ1-4; 7 bases are a match to TRBD1. CDR3 length: 14 amino acids. The V gene end was trimmed by 4 bases and the J gene end by 6 bases; junction bases not matched to a gene: 5. CDR1 and CDR2 from the germline V gene are SNHLY and FYNNEI.

This sequence joins TRBV3-1 (or the pseudogene TRBV3-2) and TRBJ2-1, with 12 nucleotides matching TRBD2. In germline, CDR1 is LGHDT, CDR2 YNNKEL (reference sequence). V shed 1 base and J 6 bases; nucleotides not matched to a gene: 1. There are 15 residues in the CDR3. The CDR3 coding sequence is TGTGCCAGCAGCCAAGGACTAGCGGGGGTCAATGAGCAGTTCTTC. Translating it yields CASSQGLAGVNEQFF.

This chain links TRBV5-1 with TRBJ1-6; 9 nucleotides match TRBD1. The CDR3 has 15 residues. V trimming: 1 base; J trimming: 7 bases; junction bases outside the gene matches: 3. Germline CDR1 SGHRS, CDR2 YFSETQ. In nucleotides, the CDR3 is TGCGCCAGCAGCTTGACCGGGACAGGGAATTCACCCCTCCACTTT. Encoded protein: CASSLTGTGNSPLHF.

This chain links TRBV3-1 (or the pseudogene TRBV3-2) with TRBJ1-5, with TRBD1 matching 7 bases. The J segment lost 3 bases and the V segment lost 4 bases, leaving 3 bases of the junction unmatched. The CDR3 is 14 residues long. CDR1 is LGHDT, CDR2 YNNKEL, per germline (reference sequence). The CDR3 is CASSPGTDNQPQHF. DNA for the CDR3: TGTGCCAGCAGCCCCGGGACAGACAATCAGCCCCAGCATTTT.

The V gene is TRBV5-6, the J gene TRBJ2-7; 8 bases fit TRBD2. J gave up 4 bases and V 4 bases, and 7 bases lay outside the gene matches. This CDR3 has 14 residues. Germline V gives CDR1 SGHDT, CDR2 YYEEEE. The CDR3 DNA is TGTGCCAGCAGCCCAAGGACTAGCAGATACGAGCAGTACGTC. Protein: CASSPRTSRYEQYV.

The chain combines TRBV29-1 with TRBJ2-3; TRBD2 matches at 9 bases. V lost 5 bases and J lost 6; bases outside the gene matches: 9. The CDR3 loop spans 14 amino acids. In germline, CDR1 is SQVTM, CDR2 ANQGSEA. CDR3 loop: CSVNLAGARDTQYF. CDR3 nucleotides: TGCAGCGTTAATTTAGCGGGGGCGAGGGATACGCAGTATTTT.

The chain couples TRBV20-1 to TRBJ1-3; D gene unclear. V was pared by 3 bases and J by 4 bases, with 19 bases between. The CDR3 contains 16 residues. Germline V lookup: CDR1 DFQATT, CDR2 SNEGSKA (reference sequence). The CDR3 reads CSASYSPIAAGNTIYF. The CDR3 nucleotides are TGCAGTGCTAGTTACTCCCCTATTGCTGCGGGAAACACCATATATTTT.

The gene calls are TRBV18 and TRBJ1-3; D is undetermined. Trimming left V 3 bases short and J 4 bases short, with 4 bases between. Germline CDR1 and CDR2: KGHSH and LQKENI. The CDR3 spans 12 residues. The CDR3 region is CASSPSGNTIYF. CDR3 in DNA: TGTGCCAGCTCACCTTCAGGAAACACCATATATTTT.

The table lists this clone with many counts. The V call is TRBV21-1, the J call TRBJ2-5; no DNA check was done on the table's D call, TRBD2. TRBV21-1 is a pseudogene. This CDR3 contains 17 residues. The CDR3 bases are TGTGCCAGCAGCACGAGAAAGAGGAGGGGGGGGCAAGAGACCCAGTACTTC. Encoded protein: CASSTRKRRGGQETQYF.

The chain uses TRBV11-1 and TRBJ1-1; tentative D call: TRBD1 (5 bases). The CDR3 covers 14 residues. V shed 5 bases and J shed 6 bases, with 16 bases lying between them. Per germline, CDR1 SGHAT and CDR2 FQDESV (reference sequence). The DNA of the CDR3 is TGTGCCAGCAGCCCGCCTCGTGACAGTGCTGAAGCTTTCTTT. Its protein product is CASSPPRDSAEAFF.

The chain carries TRBV9 and TRBJ1-1; no reliable D call. The CDR3 sequence is 14 residues long. CDR1 and CDR2 from the germline V gene are SGDLS and YYNGEE. Trimming cost V 0 bases and J 1 base, with 7 bases left between them. As DNA, the CDR3 is TGTGCCAGCAGCGTAGTAGCATCGAACACTGAAGCTTTCTTT. Its protein product is CASSVVASNTEAFF.